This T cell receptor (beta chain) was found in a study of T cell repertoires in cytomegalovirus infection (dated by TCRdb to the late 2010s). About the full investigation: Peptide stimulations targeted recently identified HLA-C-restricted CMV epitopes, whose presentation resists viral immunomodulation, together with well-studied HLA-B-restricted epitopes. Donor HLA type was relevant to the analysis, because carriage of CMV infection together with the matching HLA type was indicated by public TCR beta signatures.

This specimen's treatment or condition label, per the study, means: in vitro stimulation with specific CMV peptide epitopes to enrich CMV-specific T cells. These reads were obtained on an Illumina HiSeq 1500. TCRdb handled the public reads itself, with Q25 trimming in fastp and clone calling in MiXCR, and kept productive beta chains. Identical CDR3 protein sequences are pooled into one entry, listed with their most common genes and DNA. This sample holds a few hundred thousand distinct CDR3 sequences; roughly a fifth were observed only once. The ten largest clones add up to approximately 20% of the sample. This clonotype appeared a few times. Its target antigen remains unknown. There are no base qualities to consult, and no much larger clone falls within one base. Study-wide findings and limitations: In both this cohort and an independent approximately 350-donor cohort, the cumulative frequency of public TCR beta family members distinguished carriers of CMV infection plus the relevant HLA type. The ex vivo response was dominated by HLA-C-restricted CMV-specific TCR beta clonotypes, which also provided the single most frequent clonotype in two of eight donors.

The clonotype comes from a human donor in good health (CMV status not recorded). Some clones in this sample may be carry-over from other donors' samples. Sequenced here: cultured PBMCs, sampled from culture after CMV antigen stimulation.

The CDR3 has the sequence CASSGQRNTEAFF. The sequenced DNA is TGTGCCAGCAGTGGTCAGAGAAACACTGAAGCTTTCTTT. Recombination linked TRBV2 to TRBJ1-1; the D gene lacks a confident call. The germline V gene gives CDR1 as SNHLY and CDR2 as FYNNEI. From its cysteine to its phenylalanine, the CDR3 spans 13 amino acids. The only DNA kept is the CDR3, 39 bases in frame from the first base. V loses 4 bases of germline sequence and J loses 2 bases, and the interval between the two ends is 8 bases.